This T cell receptor (beta chain) originates from a study of shared clonotypes between healthy human individuals. This CDR3 spans 10 amino acids. Trimming pared 3 bases from V and 4 bases from J, leaving 0 bases between. From germline, CDR1 is DFQATT and CDR2 SNEGSKA (reference sequence). Remarks on this clone: Its antigen is as yet unknown. Distinct nucleotide sequences in the sample also encode this CDR3.

Assay: immunoSEQ multiplex PCR; the TCRdb copy retains only in-frame clones and omits some. The sample lists 950,000 to 1,200,000 clones; approximately 75% were seen once. The study, taken as a whole, reports: Relative to memory subsets, naive subsets generally showed larger estimated richness.

This clonotype originated in a man aged 18 to 29 in good health. Some clones in this sample may be carry-over from other donors' samples. The sequenced sample was memory CD4+ T cells from PBMCs. Documented subset: CD45RA-negative fraction. This chain links TRBV20-1 with TRBJ1-4, with D unresolved. DNA for the CDR3: TGCAGTGCTAGTAATGAAAAACTGTTTTTT. Translating gives CSASNEKLFF.